The source of this T cell receptor (beta chain) is a study of PD-L1 blockade in urothelial cancer. Study overall: At 3 weeks after treatment start (second dose) and again at 6 weeks, blood was analyzed.

Specified time point: peripheral blood 6 weeks after treatment start. Locally advanced or metastatic urothelial carcinoma affected the patients. With V trimmed by 2 bases and J by 5 bases, 14 bases remained unmatched. Per the germline V gene, CDR1 is MDHEN and CDR2 is SYDVKM. The length of the CDR3 is 18 residues. This clone was counted a single time. Its specificity is not known. The study, taken as a whole, reports: Tumor-associated clones in the blood of durable-benefit patients grew more at 3 weeks.

The data were produced by immunoSEQ multiplex PCR, yet TCRdb's version contains in-frame clones alone and is incomplete. Here the sample spans fewer than 90,000 clones, 75% to 95% being singletons. This TCR came from a woman over 75 with urothelial cancer. The sample consisted of PBMCs, taken around atezolizumab (anti-PD-L1) treatment. V is TRBV28 and J is TRBJ1-1, with 10 bases matching TRBD1. The CDR3 region is CASSLTWPGQGRGTEAFF. CDR3 sequence (DNA): TGTGCCAGCAGTTTAACCTGGCCGGGACAGGGGCGGGGAACTGAAGCTTTCTTT. The entire variable domain, with the rest obtained from reference TRBV28 and TRBJ1-1, is as follows: DVKVTQSSRYLVKRTGEKVFLECVQDMDHENMFWYRQDPGLGLRLIYFSYDVKMKEKGDIPEGYSVSREKKERFSLILESASTNQTSMYLCASSLTWPGQGRGTEAFFGQGTRLTVV.